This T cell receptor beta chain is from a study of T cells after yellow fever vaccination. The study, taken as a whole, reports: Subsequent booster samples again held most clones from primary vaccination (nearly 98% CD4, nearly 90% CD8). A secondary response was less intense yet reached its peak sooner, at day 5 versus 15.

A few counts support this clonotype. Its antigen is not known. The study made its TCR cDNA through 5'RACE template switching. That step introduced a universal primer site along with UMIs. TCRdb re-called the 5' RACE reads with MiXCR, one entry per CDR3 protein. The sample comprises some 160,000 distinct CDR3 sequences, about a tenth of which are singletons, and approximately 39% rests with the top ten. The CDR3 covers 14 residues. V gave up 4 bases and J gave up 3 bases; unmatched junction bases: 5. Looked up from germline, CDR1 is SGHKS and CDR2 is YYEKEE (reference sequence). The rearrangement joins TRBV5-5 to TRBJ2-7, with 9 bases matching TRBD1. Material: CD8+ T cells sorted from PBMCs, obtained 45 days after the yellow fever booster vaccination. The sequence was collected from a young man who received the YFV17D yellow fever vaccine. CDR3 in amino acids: CASSVGQGIYEQYV. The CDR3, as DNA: TGTGCCAGCAGCGTAGGACAGGGGATCTACGAGCAGTACGTC.